Listed below are T cell receptor beta chains from one sample, sequenced in a study of T cells in pancreatic ductal adenocarcinoma. Some clones are missing from TCRdb's copy, which holds only in-frame ones; the method was immunoSEQ multiplex PCR. Of 15,000 to 20,000 clones in the sample, 88% are singletons; the top ten hold 0.94%. The sequenced sample was PBMCs. These receptors all stem from a human donor with pancreatic ductal adenocarcinoma. Both conserved end residues are part of each CDR3. The D gene is left open where the match is weak. Some rows mark clone size as missing; the rest say once, few, many or name a class of expanded clone.

v_gene	d_gene	abundance	j_gene	CDR3aa	CDR3nt
TRBV19	NA	NA	TRBJ2-1	CASSMETGVIEQFF	TGTGCCAGTAGTATGGAGACAGGTGTAATTGAGCAGTTCTTC
TRBV6-6	TRBD1	NA	TRBJ1-5	CASSSAGTANQPQHF	TGTGCCAGCAGCTCCGCCGGGACAGCCAATCAGCCCCAGCATTTT
TRBV4-1	TRBD1	NA	TRBJ1-4	CASSPTGKATNEKLFF	TGCGCCAGCAGCCCGACAGGGAAGGCAACTAATGAAAAACTGTTTTTT
TRBV2	NA	NA	TRBJ1-5	CASTGTYSNQPQHF	TGTGCCAGCACTGGGACTTATAGCAATCAGCCCCAGCATTTT
TRBV7-2	NA	NA	TRBJ1-2	CASSYMTGSYGYTF	TGTGCCAGCAGCTACATGACGGGGTCCTATGGCTACACCTTC
TRBV7-9	TRBD1	NA	TRBJ1-1	CASSPRDSANTEAFF	TGTGCCAGCAGCCCCCGGGACAGCGCGAACACTGAAGCTTTCTTT
TRBV21-1	NA	NA	TRBJ1-2	CASRFGTGLYGYTF	TGTGCCAGCCGCTTCGGGACAGGCCTCTATGGCTACACCTTC
TRBV28	TRBD1	NA	TRBJ1-5	CASSFGQGNQPQHF	TGTGCCAGCAGTTTCGGACAGGGCAATCAGCCCCAGCATTTT
TRBV5-6	NA	NA	TRBJ1-1	CASSPPTDYTEAFF	TGTGCCAGCTCCCCCCCGACAGATTACACTGAAGCTTTCTTT
TRBV5-6	NA	NA	TRBJ2-5	CASSLAASLETQYF	TGTGCCAGCAGCTTGGCCGCGTCATTAGAGACCCAGTACTTC
TRBV27	NA	NA	TRBJ1-2	CASNRGGVNYGYTF	TGTGCCAGCAATCGGGGGGGGGTGAACTATGGCTACACCTTC
TRBV7-2	NA	NA	TRBJ2-2	CASSLGPGPTGELFF	TGTGCCAGCAGCTTAGGACCAGGTCCCACCGGGGAGCTGTTTTTT
TRBV27	NA	NA	TRBJ2-3	CATTSQGLTSTDTQYF	TGTGCCACCACGTCACAGGGACTAACTAGCACAGATACGCAGTATTTT
TRBV5-4	TRBD2	NA	TRBJ2-7	CASSPRGSGGTYEQYF	TGTGCCAGCAGCCCCCGGGGTAGCGGGGGCACCTACGAGCAGTACTTC
TRBV11-3	NA	NA	TRBJ1-1	CASSLTQNTEAFF	TGTGCCAGCAGCTTGACACAGAACACTGAAGCTTTCTTT
TRBV5-1	TRBD2	NA	TRBJ2-5	CASSLGLADETQYF	TGCGCCAGCAGCCTAGGACTAGCGGATGAGACCCAGTACTTC
TRBV27	TRBD1	NA	TRBJ1-4	CASSLAQGDEKLFF	TGTGCCAGCAGTTTGGCACAGGGGGATGAAAAACTGTTTTTT
TRBV28	NA	NA	TRBJ1-5	CASSTHLYSNQPQHF	TGTGCCAGCAGTACCCACTTGTATAGCAATCAGCCCCAGCATTTT
TRBV5-1	NA	NA	TRBJ2-5	CASSLLKGVEETQYF	TGCGCCAGCAGCCTCCTTAAAGGGGTCGAAGAGACCCAGTACTTC
TRBV11-2	NA	NA	TRBJ1-5	CASSLDRGDQPQHF	TGTGCCAGCAGCTTAGACAGGGGCGATCAGCCCCAGCATTTT
TRBV5-3	NA	NA	TRBJ1-3	CARSWGQASSGNTIYF	TGTGCCAGAAGCTGGGGGCAGGCGAGCTCTGGAAACACCATATATTTT
TRBV7-6	TRBD1	few	TRBJ1-1	CASSLTPGQGRTEAFF	TGTGCCAGCAGCTTAACCCCGGGACAGGGGAGGACTGAAGCTTTCTTT
TRBV27	TRBD1	NA	TRBJ1-6	CASGTGVNSPLHF	TGTGCCAGCGGGACAGGGGTTAATTCACCCCTCCACTTT
TRBV7-3	NA	NA	TRBJ1-3	CASSPSQGAGNTIYF	TGTGCCAGCAGTCCGTCACAGGGTGCTGGAAACACCATATATTTT
TRBV27	NA	NA	TRBJ1-1	CASSVTAEDDTEAFF	TGTGCCAGCAGTGTGACAGCCGAGGACGACACTGAAGCTTTCTTT
TRBV5-1	TRBD2	NA	TRBJ2-1	CASSSSLAGSPYNEQFF	TGCGCCAGCAGCTCCTCTTTAGCGGGCTCGCCCTACAATGAGCAGTTCTTC
TRBV28	NA	NA	TRBJ2-7	CASSLSGARITSEQYF	TGTGCCAGCAGTTTATCAGGGGCAAGAATTACGAGCGAGCAGTACTTC
TRBV11-2	TRBD1	NA	TRBJ1-4	CASSQGDREVEKLFF	TGTGCCAGCAGCCAAGGGGACAGGGAGGTTGAAAAACTGTTTTTT
TRBV10-3	NA	once	TRBJ2-5	CAISQTRGETQYF	TGTGCCATCAGTCAGACTAGGGGTGAGACCCAGTACTTC
TRBV14	NA	NA	TRBJ1-4	CASSQDHSNEKLFF	TGTGCCAGCAGCCAAGATCATAGTAATGAAAAACTGTTTTTT
TRBV5-4	NA	NA	TRBJ2-7	CASTQGLQGREQYF	TGTGCCAGCACCCAGGGCCTGCAGGGGCGCGAGCAGTACTTC
TRBV14	NA	once	TRBJ2-5	CASSRDFQETQYF	TGTGCCAGCAGCCGGGACTTTCAAGAGACCCAGTACTTC
TRBV5-1	NA	NA	TRBJ2-5	CASSLAPGREETQYF	TGCGCCAGCAGCTTGGCCCCGGGCAGGGAAGAGACCCAGTACTTC
TRBV11-2	NA	NA	TRBJ2-2	CASSAAKGYSNTGELFF	TGTGCCAGCAGCGCAGCAAAGGGGTATTCGAACACCGGGGAGCTGTTTTTT
TRBV4-3	NA	NA	TRBJ2-5	CASSQDLILAQETQYF	TGCGCCAGCAGCCAAGATCTAATACTAGCCCAAGAGACCCAGTACTTC
TRBV13	TRBD2	NA	TRBJ2-3	CASSFRASGGTDTQYF	TGTGCCAGCAGCTTTCGGGCTAGCGGGGGTACAGATACGCAGTATTTT
TRBV10-3	TRBD1	NA	TRBJ2-3	CAISEGGASTDTQYF	TGTGCCATCAGTGAAGGGGGCGCGAGCACAGATACGCAGTATTTT
TRBV2	NA	NA	TRBJ1-1	CASHRDVNTEAFF	TGTGCCAGTCACAGGGACGTGAACACTGAAGCTTTCTTT
TRBV7-2	NA	NA	TRBJ2-7	CASSKTGNGEQYF	TGTGCCAGCAGCAAAACAGGTAATGGCGAGCAGTACTTC
TRBV11-3	NA	NA	TRBJ2-3	CASSLSGEDTDTQYF	TGTGCCAGCAGCTTATCGGGGGAAGACACAGATACGCAGTATTTT
TRBV10-3	TRBD1	NA	TRBJ2-5	CAISADRSLRTQYF	TGTGCCATCAGTGCGGACAGGAGCCTTAGGACCCAGTACTTC
TRBV7-9	NA	NA	TRBJ2-7	CASSLRWAGVREQYF	TGTGCCAGCAGCTTAAGGTGGGCAGGGGTGAGAGAGCAGTACTTC
TRBV28	TRBD2	NA	TRBJ2-1	CASSPWEGSYNEQFF	TGTGCCAGCAGTCCCTGGGAGGGGTCCTACAATGAGCAGTTCTTC
TRBV6-5	TRBD1	NA	TRBJ2-5	CASSYNHRDRGYF	TGTGCCAGCAGTTACAATCACCGGGACAGGGGTTACTTC
TRBV9	NA	NA	TRBJ2-3	CASSTSTDTDTQYF	TGTGCCAGCAGCACTTCAACAGACACAGATACGCAGTATTTT
TRBV5-1	TRBD1	NA	TRBJ1-4	CASSLGQGTTNEKLFF	TGCGCCAGCAGCTTGGGACAGGGTACAACTAATGAAAAACTGTTTTTT
TRBV29-1	TRBD1	NA	TRBJ2-7	CSVSKSTGTGAYEQYF	TGCAGCGTTTCCAAATCGACCGGGACAGGGGCCTACGAGCAGTACTTC
TRBV6-6	NA	NA	TRBJ1-2	CASTLRTDFYGYTF	TGTGCCAGCACCCTTCGGACAGACTTCTATGGCTACACCTTC
TRBV27	TRBD1	NA	TRBJ1-2	CASRAHGTGGDGYTF	TGTGCCAGCAGGGCGCACGGGACAGGGGGCGATGGCTACACCTTC
TRBV7-2	NA	NA	TRBJ1-5	CASSSGGSSNQPQHF	TGTGCCAGCAGCTCGGGAGGGTCTAGCAATCAGCCCCAGCATTTT
TRBV6-5	NA	NA	TRBJ1-6	CASSVREFDSPLHF	TGTGCCAGCAGTGTGCGGGAGTTCGATTCACCCCTCCACTTT
TRBV19	TRBD1	NA	TRBJ2-3	CASSTGTASTDTQYF	TGTGCCAGTAGCACCGGGACAGCTAGCACAGATACGCAGTATTTT
TRBV7-2	NA	NA	TRBJ2-5	CASSFESGRGREETQYF	TGTGCCAGCAGCTTTGAGAGTGGCAGGGGCCGAGAAGAGACCCAGTACTTC
TRBV7-2	NA	NA	TRBJ2-7	CASSFSPDSSYEQYF	TGTGCCAGCAGCTTCTCCCCCGACAGCTCCTACGAGCAGTACTTC
TRBV5-6	NA	NA	TRBJ2-6	CASSLTLGASSSGANVLTF	TGTGCCAGCAGTCTGACACTTGGGGCATCCAGCTCTGGGGCCAACGTCCTGACTTTC
TRBV7-2	NA	NA	TRBJ1-2	CASSLRQADGYTF	TGTGCCAGCAGCTTACGTCAGGCCGATGGCTACACCTTC
TRBV4-1	NA	NA	TRBJ1-5	CASSQDLGQGGGQPQHF	TGCGCCAGCAGCCAAGATCTGGGCCAGGGAGGAGGGCAGCCCCAGCATTTT